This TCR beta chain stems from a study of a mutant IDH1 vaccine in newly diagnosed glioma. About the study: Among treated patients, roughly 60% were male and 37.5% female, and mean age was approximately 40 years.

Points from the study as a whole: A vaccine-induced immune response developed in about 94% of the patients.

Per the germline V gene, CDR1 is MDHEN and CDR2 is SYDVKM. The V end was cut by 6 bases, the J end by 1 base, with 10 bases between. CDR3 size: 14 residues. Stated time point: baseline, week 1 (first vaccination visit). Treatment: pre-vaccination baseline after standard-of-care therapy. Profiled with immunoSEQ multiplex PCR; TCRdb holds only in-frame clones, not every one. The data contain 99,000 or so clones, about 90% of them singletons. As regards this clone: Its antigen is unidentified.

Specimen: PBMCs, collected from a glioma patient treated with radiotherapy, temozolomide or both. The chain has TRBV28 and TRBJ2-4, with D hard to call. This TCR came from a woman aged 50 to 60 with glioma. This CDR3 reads CASSPLRAKNIQYF. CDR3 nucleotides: TGTGCCAGCAGCCCGCTGAGGGCCAAAAACATTCAGTACTTC.